This TCR beta chain was recorded in a study of blood T cell repertoires in COVID-19. On the study more broadly: Two negative PCRs, clearance, or symptom resolution had been documented for recovered Cohort 3 donors. T cells, B-cell-depleted T cells, or PBMCs provided the cDNA or gDNA that served as material.

In the original analysis: Estimates of nucleated cell counts were drawn from the amplification of reference gene primers. Profiling relied on immunoSEQ multiplex PCR, and the TCRdb table lists in-frame clones only, not all of them. Clone size and the V and J calls come from that table; the DNA yielded D and trimming. The sample contains 200,000 to 250,000 clones, 86% of which appear only once. Germline CDR1 is SGHRS and CDR2 is YFSETQ. Deletions cut 8 bases from V and 3 bases from J, with 9 bases between. The CDR3 contains 12 residues. The clonotype was recovered from a woman aged 50 to 60 in a cohort exposed to, infected with or recovered from COVID-19 (not recorded which). The source material was PBMCs or T cells enriched from blood (not recorded which). This chain connects TRBV5-1 to TRBJ1-5; a possible D gene is TRBD1 (6 bases). The CDR3: CARGGFNQPQHF. The CDR3 nucleotides read TGCGCCAGAGGGGGATTCAATCAGCCCCAGCATTTT.